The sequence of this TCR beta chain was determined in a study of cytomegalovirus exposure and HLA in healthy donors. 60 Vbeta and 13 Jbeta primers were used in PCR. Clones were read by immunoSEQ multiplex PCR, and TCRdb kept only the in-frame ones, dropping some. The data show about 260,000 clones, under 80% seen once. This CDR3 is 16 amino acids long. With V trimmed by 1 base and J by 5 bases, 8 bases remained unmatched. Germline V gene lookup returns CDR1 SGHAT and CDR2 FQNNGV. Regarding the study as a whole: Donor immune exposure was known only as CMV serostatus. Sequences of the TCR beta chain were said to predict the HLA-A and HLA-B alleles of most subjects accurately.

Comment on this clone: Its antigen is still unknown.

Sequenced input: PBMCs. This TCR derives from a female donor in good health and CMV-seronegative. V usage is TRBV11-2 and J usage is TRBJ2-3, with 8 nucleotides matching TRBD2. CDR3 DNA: TGTGCCAGCAGCTTAGGGGCGGGAGGAACGGTAGATACGCAGTATTTT. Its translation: CASSLGAGGTVDTQYF.